The subject of this entry is one T cell receptor (beta chain). The protocol was immunoSEQ multiplex PCR, while the TCRdb copy is restricted to in-frame clones and leaves out a portion. The table records roughly 56,000 clones, around 90% of them present only once. Germline V CDR1 and CDR2: MNHNS, SASEGT. The CDR3 is 16 residues long. With V trimmed by 2 bases and J by 3 bases, 6 bases remained unmatched. The sample comes from a study of T cell changes during pregnancy in multiple sclerosis. The starting material was peripheral blood, obtained in the first trimester of pregnancy. The TCR sequence derives from a female donor with multiple sclerosis, enrolled in a pregnancy study. The chain is built from TRBV6-1 and TRBJ1-5; 8 bases match TRBD1. The chain's CDR3 is CASSEQGAPSNQPQHF. The DNA of the CDR3 is TGTGCCAGCAGTGAACAGGGGGCCCCCTCCAATCAGCCCCAGCATTTT.